Listed below are T cell receptor beta chains from one sample, sequenced in a study of control samples from healthy donors and cancer patients. The assay was immunoSEQ multiplex PCR, and TCRdb's table has in-frame clones only and misses some. The repertoire consists of some 95,000 clones, with roughly 90% occurring once and the leading ten covering around 2.8%. Sequenced input: blood. The receptors derive from a human donor in good health. The donor label of this sample is uncertain. Each CDR3 is given without its conserved first and last residue. A D gene is named only where the DNA matches it firmly.

>TRBV3-1/TRBV3-2|TRBJ2-5|TRBD1
ASSPLTGDETQY
>TRBV13|TRBJ1-1|NA
ASRSRAGGTEAF
>TRBV18|TRBJ1-2|TRBD1
ASSPQGTGYHYGYT
>TRBV7-2|TRBJ2-5|TRBD1
ASSSTGDKETQY
>TRBV5-1|TRBJ1-2|TRBD1
ASSSGQKGYT
>TRBV6-5|TRBJ1-3|TRBD1
ASSRDRGTGNTIY
>TRBV30|TRBJ1-6|TRBD1
AWSGQGRTLDNSPLH
>TRBV27|TRBJ1-2|NA
ASSARSRDVRGYT
>TRBV27|TRBJ1-5|NA
ASSSTPNSNQPQH
>TRBV30|TRBJ1-1|NA
AWKGTFGAF
>TRBV15|TRBJ1-1|NA
ATSRGRQGIYTEAF
>TRBV30|TRBJ2-3|TRBD2
AWGIGTSGTDTQY
>TRBV27|TRBJ1-1|NA
ASSQFTGMGTEAF
>TRBV7-9|TRBJ2-2|NA
ASSLKPTGELF
>TRBV6-5|TRBJ2-7|NA
ASSRAGGYEQY
>TRBV30|TRBJ2-3|NA
AWGTPPTQY
>TRBV27|TRBJ1-2|NA
ASRSVGGLGRKGVS
>TRBV3-1/TRBV3-2|TRBJ2-1|NA
ASSVGLSEQF
>TRBV30|TRBJ1-1|NA
AWNHREATEAF
>TRBV5-4|TRBJ2-5|NA
ASSLGGPQETQY
>TRBV5-4|TRBJ2-7|NA
ASSPGVTADEQY
>TRBV2|TRBJ1-5|NA
ARGHGGDQPQH
>TRBV6-5|TRBJ2-2|TRBD1
ASRGTGGGELF
>TRBV6-5|TRBJ2-7|TRBD1
ASTLSGQGAQQY